The 12 T cell receptor beta chains below come from one sample, sequenced in a study of tumor-infiltrating lymphocytes in primary liver carcinoma. They got blood RNA out of unsorted whole blood and also pulled out germline DNA. Synthesis of TCR beta cDNA was carried out from 450 to 650 ng total RNA with a constant-region primer. Each TCR beta library was derived from three nested multiplex PCR rounds that employed slightly modified ARM-PCR. It was with TRBV1-TRBV30 forward primers and a C-beta reverse primer that the first two PCR rounds were run, at roughly 9 cycles each. TCRdb redid the calling of the multiplex PCR reads with MiXCR, one entry per CDR3 protein. The data show 300,000 to 350,000 distinct CDR3 sequences, with 50% to 60% seen just once and more than 15% held by the top ten. Sequenced sample: peripheral blood. The receptors originated from a woman aged 25 to 45 with primary liver carcinoma and hepatitis B virus infection.

This clonotype was found many times. This sequence joins TRBV12-3 or TRBV12-4 and TRBJ1-1; TRBD1 aligns across 9 bases. The CDR3 extends over 15 amino acids. The junction had 8 bases not matched to a gene; V was cut back by 5 bases and J by 4 bases. Written as DNA, the CDR3 is TGTGCCAGCAGTCTGTGGACAGGGGTTGGCACTGAAGCTTTCTTT. Encoded protein: CASSLWTGVGTEAFF.

The chain joins TRBV5-4 to TRBJ2-7; D remains ambiguous. Per germline, CDR1 SGHNT and CDR2 YYREEE (reference sequence). CDR3 length: 14 residues. V was clipped by 3 bases and J by 2 bases, with 12 bases between them. The CDR3 region is CASSSLEAPYEQYF. DNA for the CDR3: TGTGCCAGCAGCTCCCTTGAGGCCCCCTACGAGCAGTACTTC.

About this clonotype: Germline is not matched at one junction end, which may reflect a read error. This rearrangement joins TRBV29-1 to TRBJ2-7; D not resolved. Germline lookup yields CDR1 SQVTM and CDR2 ANQGSEA. The CDR3 contains 13 residues. CDR3 DNA: TGCATCGTTGTTCCTGCGAGCTCCTACGAGCAGTACTTC. This translates into CIVVPASSYEQYF.

This clonotype was counted at least ten times. V gene TRBV29-1 combines with J gene TRBJ1-1; TRBD1 matches at 7 bases. Trimming took 2 bases from V and 7 from J; bases not matched to a gene: 10. Germline values: CDR1 SQVTM, CDR2 ANQGSEA. CDR3 length: 14 amino acids. The CDR3 loop reads CSVETQGLRGEAFF. CDR3 coding DNA: TGCAGCGTTGAAACACAGGGGTTACGGGGTGAAGCTTTCTTT.

V and J are TRBV6-5 and TRBJ1-1; D unresolved. V dropped 6 bases and J dropped 1 base, with 12 bases sitting between them. This CDR3 is built from 14 residues. Germline values: CDR1 MNHEY, CDR2 SVGAGI. Here the CDR3 reads CASSPDGQNTEAFF. DNA of the CDR3: TGTGCCAGCAGCCCGGACGGGCAGAACACTGAAGCTTTCTTT.

This chain joins TRBV11-2 and TRBJ2-4; tentatively, D is TRBD1 (7 bases). The CDR3 totals 14 residues. V was cut by 11 bases and J by 5 bases, with 19 bases left in between. Germline V CDR1 and CDR2: SGHAT, FQNNGV. DNA of the CDR3: TGTGCCGGCAACCGACAGGGCGGGGAAAACATTCAGTACTTC. This codes for CAGNRQGGENIQYF.

This clonotype was recorded a few times. This chain joins TRBV5-1 and TRBJ2-1; D might be TRBD2 (5 bases). V was clipped by 5 bases and J by 5 bases, with 11 bases between them. The length of the CDR3 is 13 residues. Germline CDR1 SGHRS, CDR2 YFSETQ. CDR3 coding DNA: TGCGCCAGCAGAGGTCCAGCGGACAATGAGCAGTTCTTC. This codes for CASRGPADNEQFF.

This clonotype was found many times. The chain couples TRBV10-3 to TRBJ2-1, with 7 bases identical to TRBD1. From germline, CDR1 is ENHRY and CDR2 SYGVKD. V gave up 6 bases and J gave up 1 base; unmatched junction bases: 12. This CDR3 has 17 residues. CDR3 protein: CAISADRASRSYNEQFF. CDR3 DNA: TGTGCCATCAGCGCAGACAGGGCCAGCAGATCCTACAATGAGCAGTTCTTC.

The J gene is TRBJ1-1, the V gene TRBV29-1; D call uncertain. V was pared by 4 bases and J by 1 base, with 7 bases between. Germline CDR1 SQVTM, CDR2 ANQGSEA. This CDR3 comprises 12 residues. The CDR3 DNA follows: TGCAGCGTTGCCCCCCCGAACACTGAAGCTTTCTTT. Translating gives CSVAPPNTEAFF.

Of note for this clonotype: Sequence at one end of the junction differs from germline and may be a read error. This chain connects TRBV6-5 to TRBJ1-1; D ambiguous. The CDR3 has 13 amino acids. The germline V gene encodes CDR1 MNHEY and CDR2 SVGAGI. CDR3 amino acids: CASCYSPNTEAFF. CDR3 bases: TGTGCCAGCTGTTACTCCCCGAACACTGAAGCTTTCTTT.

The gene calls are TRBV7-2 and TRBJ2-1, with D unresolved. The V end was cut by 6 bases, the J end by 4 bases, with 7 bases between. The CDR3 runs 12 residues. In germline, CDR1 is SGHTA, CDR2 FQGNSA. The CDR3 region has the DNA TGTACCAGCAGTTTTGGATACAATGAGCAGTTCTTC. Translating it yields CTSSFGYNEQFF.

This clonotype was detected ten times or more. V is TRBV6-5 and J is TRBJ1-2; TRBD1 agrees at 9 bases. CDR1 and CDR2 from the germline V gene are MNHEY and SVGAGI. The CDR3 is 14 residues long. V shed 6 bases and J 8 bases; nucleotides not matched to a gene: 10. This CDR3 is CASRDTGGRRGYTF. The CDR3 DNA sequence: TGTGCCAGCAGGGATACAGGGGGCAGGCGCGGCTACACCTTC.